What follows describes a single TCR beta chain. Assay: immunoSEQ multiplex PCR; the TCRdb copy retains only in-frame clones and omits some. In the table there are more than 1.2 million clones, approximately 98.5% of which are singletons. These data are taken from a study of shared clonotypes between healthy human individuals. Whole-study context: There were three CD4 naive, three CD4 memory, two CD8 naive and one CD8 memory plates per donor.

Germline CDR1 and CDR2: MGHRA and YSYEKL. The V gene lost 4 bases and the J gene lost 1 base, with 8 bases spanning the gap. This CDR3 spans 13 amino acids. The chain carries TRBV4-1 and TRBJ2-7; maybe TRBD2 (5 bases). This TCR was sampled from a man aged 25-45 years in good health. The material sequenced was naive CD4+ T cells sorted from blood. Subset meaning: CD45RA+ positively selected. The CDR3 sequence: CASSRERSYEQYF. The CDR3 DNA is TGCGCCAGCAGCCGAGAGCGGTCCTACGAGCAGTACTTC.